The rows below give T cell receptor beta chains drawn from one sample of a study of blood T cell repertoires in COVID-19. Assay used: immunoSEQ multiplex PCR; TCRdb lists only in-frame clones, some missing. The sample includes around 150,000 clones, 81% of them seen just once. The sequenced sample was peripheral blood. These receptors originate from an older woman with active or convalescent COVID-19. The CDR3 runs from the conserved cysteine through the conserved F or W. The D gene is left open where the match is weak. Only some rows state a clone size, as once, few, many or a class for expanded clones.

V gene	J gene	clone size	D gene	CDR3 protein	CDR3 DNA
TRBV7-6	TRBJ2-1	NA	TRBD2	CASSLVPRTSGAAYNEQFF	TGTGCCAGCAGCTTAGTCCCTCGGACTAGCGGGGCCGCCTACAATGAGCAGTTCTTC
TRBV6-1	TRBJ2-1	NA	NA	CASSELRGPYNEQFF	TGTGCCAGCAGTGAATTGCGGGGTCCCTACAATGAGCAGTTCTTC
TRBV20-1	TRBJ1-5	few	NA	CSASRLVAPNQPQHF	TGCAGTGCTAGTCGGTTGGTTGCTCCCAATCAGCCCCAGCATTTT
TRBV10-3	TRBJ1-4	NA	TRBD1	CAISDPGQESGKLFF	TGTGCCATCAGTGACCCTGGACAGGAGAGCGGAAAACTGTTTTTT
TRBV6-5	TRBJ2-3	NA	NA	CASSYSRESDTQYF	TGTGCCAGCAGTTACTCCCGGGAATCAGATACGCAGTATTTT
TRBV19	TRBJ1-5	NA	TRBD1	CASSSRGRDQPQHF	TGTGCCAGTAGTAGCAGGGGGCGGGATCAGCCCCAGCATTTT
TRBV7-8	TRBJ2-5	NA	TRBD2	CASSPGDTSGGWETQYF	TGTGCCAGCAGCCCCGGCGATACTAGCGGGGGGTGGGAGACCCAGTACTTC
TRBV2	TRBJ2-5	many	NA	CASTNIGDSVKRPNF	TGTGCCAGCACCAATATAGGAGACAGTGTGAAGAGACCCAACTTC
TRBV28	TRBJ2-7	NA	NA	CASSFTGTNSYEQYF	TGTGCCAGCAGTTTTACAGGGACGAACTCCTACGAGCAGTACTTC
TRBV6-1	TRBJ1-2	once	TRBD1	CASSEAGGGYTF	TGTGCCAGCAGTGAGGCAGGGGGGGGCTACACCTTC
TRBV11-1	TRBJ2-1	once	TRBD2	CASSLGLATNEQFF	TGTGCCAGCAGCTTGGGACTAGCGACTAATGAGCAGTTCTTC
TRBV7-7	TRBJ2-2	NA	NA	CASSFQITGELFF	TGTGCCAGCAGCTTTCAAATCACCGGGGAGCTGTTTTTT
TRBV10-2	TRBJ1-6	NA	NA	CASSEQGTPLHF	TGCGCCAGCAGTGAGCAGGGTACCCCCCTCCACTTT
TRBV7-2	TRBJ1-3	few	NA	CASSLQRGGSGNTIYF	TGTGCCAGCAGCTTACAGAGGGGGGGCTCTGGAAACACCATATATTTT
TRBV28	TRBJ2-1	NA	TRBD2	CASSLRRLANEQFF	TGTGCCAGCAGTTTACGTCGACTAGCCAATGAGCAGTTCTTC
TRBV6-2/TRBV6-3	TRBJ2-4	NA	NA	CASSYGRSALAKNIQYF	TGTGCCAGCAGTTACGGGAGATCAGCCCTAGCCAAAAACATTCAGTACTTC
TRBV30	TRBJ1-2	NA	NA	CAWKSGGYTF	TGTGCCTGGAAGTCAGGTGGCTACACCTTC
TRBV6-5	TRBJ1-1	NA	TRBD1	CASSFADRGNTEAFF	TGTGCCAGCAGTTTCGCAGACAGGGGAAACACTGAAGCTTTCTTT
TRBV6-4	TRBJ1-6	NA	NA	CASSDRFGSPLHF	TGTGCCAGCAGTGATCGGTTTGGTTCACCCCTCCACTTT
TRBV28	TRBJ1-2	NA	NA	CASISWTADRYGYTF	TGTGCCAGCATCAGCTGGACAGCCGATAGATATGGCTACACCTTC
TRBV28	TRBJ2-6	NA	NA	CASSLPRGGANVLTF	TGTGCCAGCAGTTTACCTAGGGGTGGGGCCAACGTCCTGACTTTC
TRBV20-1	TRBJ2-5	NA	NA	CSANQQETQYF	TGCAGTGCTAACCAGCAAGAGACCCAGTACTTC
TRBV7-9	TRBJ1-3	NA	NA	CASSPDSSLRNTIYF	TGTGCCAGCAGCCCAGACTCGAGCTTGCGAAACACCATATATTTT
TRBV2	TRBJ1-5	NA	NA	CASIEGRTAGNQPQHF	TGTGCCAGCATTGAGGGACGGACAGCCGGCAATCAGCCCCAGCATTTT
TRBV28	TRBJ1-2	NA	NA	CASSLSSRLYGYTF	TGTGCCAGCAGTTTATCGTCCCGACTCTATGGCTACACCTTC
TRBV9	TRBJ1-2	NA	NA	CASSGGIEANYGYTF	TGTGCCAGCAGCGGAGGCATTGAAGCTAACTATGGCTACACCTTC
TRBV7-2	TRBJ2-3	NA	NA	CASSFSGTEGDTQYF	TGTGCCAGCAGCTTTTCCGGGACGGAGGGAGATACGCAGTATTTT